This entry lists 30 T cell receptor beta chains sequenced from one sample in a study of OX40 agonist ivuxolimab in advanced cancers. Measured with immunoSEQ multiplex PCR; TCRdb has only the in-frame clones, and not every one. The table has about 46,000 clones, about 88% seen once. The sequenced sample was CD4+ or CD8+ T cells sorted from blood, obtained in a trial of the OX40 agonist ivuxolimab. The receptors were sampled from an adult with an advanced solid tumor such as melanoma, head and neck, liver or kidney cancer.

The CDR3 reads CASSLKGTGELFF. The CDR3 nucleotides read TGTGCCAGCAGCTTAAAGGGTACCGGGGAGCTGTTTTTT. This chain connects TRBV7-9 to TRBJ2-2; no firm D call. The length of the CDR3 is 13 residues. Germline V gene sequence: CDR1 SEHNR, CDR2 FQNEAQ (reference sequence). V was shortened by 2 bases and J by 5 bases, with 6 bases between the two germline ends.

The V gene is TRBV27, the J gene TRBJ1-2; tentative D call: TRBD1 (6 bases). Germline loops: CDR1 MNHEY, CDR2 SMNVEV (reference sequence). Trimming removed 4 bases from V and 3 bases from J, with 15 bases in between. This CDR3 comprises 15 residues. The CDR3 bases are TGTGCCAGCAGTTCCCCCCGCCAGGGGTACTATGGCTACACCTTC. This sequence encodes CASSSPRQGYYGYTF.

This clone was seen more than once but under ten times. The J gene is TRBJ2-7, the V gene TRBV6-6; 9 bases map to TRBD1. The V gene end was trimmed by 5 bases and the J gene end by 0 bases; junction bases not matched to a gene: 5. The CDR3 is made up of 15 amino acids. Germline V gene lookup returns CDR1 MNHNY and CDR2 SVGAGI (reference sequence). The CDR3 region has the DNA TGTGCCAGCAGTCCCGGGACAGGGTTCTCCTACGAGCAGTACTTC. Translating it yields CASSPGTGFSYEQYF.

The chain recombines TRBV5-1 with TRBJ2-7; 7 nucleotides line up with TRBD2. This CDR3 is built from 13 residues. Trimming at V came to 5 bases and at J to 3 bases, leaving 5 bases not matched to a gene. CDR1 is SGHRS and CDR2 is YFSETQ in the germline V gene. CDR3 DNA: TGCGCCAGCAGACCCCCGGGGGGCTACGAGCAGTACTTC. Its protein is CASRPPGGYEQYF.

The rearrangement joins TRBV11-3 to TRBJ2-3; maybe TRBD2 (6 bases). Trimming stripped 7 bases from V and 5 bases from J, with 13 bases between. CDR1 and CDR2 from the germline V gene are SGHNT and YENEEA. CDR3 size: 13 residues. CDR3 sequence: CASTLAGGDTQYF. The DNA of the CDR3 is TGTGCCAGCACTCTCGCCGGGGGAGATACGCAGTATTTT.

This rearrangement joins TRBV11-3 to TRBJ2-7; 8 bases match TRBD1. The trim removed 4 bases at V and 12 bases at J, leaving 8 bases unmatched. CDR1 is SGHNT and CDR2 is YENEEA in the germline V gene. The CDR3 runs 12 residues. The chain's CDR3 is CASSSGQEIRYF. CDR3 bases: TGTGCCAGCAGCTCGGGACAGGAAATACGGTACTTC.

The rearrangement joins TRBV5-1 to TRBJ2-7; 7 bases fit TRBD1. The CDR3 is 15 amino acids. Unmatched junction bases numbered 7, after V lost 4 bases and J lost 0 bases. Germline V lookup: CDR1 SGHRS, CDR2 YFSETQ. The CDR3 here is CASSLTGTVSYEQYF. The CDR3 DNA follows: TGCGCCAGCAGCCTGACCGGGACAGTCTCCTACGAGCAGTACTTC.

The gene calls are TRBV2 and TRBJ2-7; 8 bases match TRBD2. Germline V gene lookup returns CDR1 SNHLY and CDR2 FYNNEI. The length of the CDR3 is 16 residues. Trimming took 6 bases from V and 3 from J; bases not matched to a gene: 13. The CDR3 coding sequence is TGTGCCAGCAGGAGGGGGATGGGACTAGAGATCTACGAGCAGTACTTC. Translation: CASRRGMGLEIYEQYF.

This sequence joins TRBV25-1 and TRBJ2-1; 9 bases line up with TRBD2. V lost 2 bases and J lost 7; bases outside the gene matches: 6. The CDR3 is made up of 15 amino acids. Germline CDR1 is MGHDK and CDR2 is SYGVNS. CDR3 in amino acids: CASSEAGGPGNEQFF. The CDR3 nucleotides read TGTGCCAGCAGTGAAGCGGGAGGGCCTGGAAATGAGCAGTTCTTC.

The chain recombines TRBV5-1 with TRBJ2-5; TRBD2 is a possible D gene (6 bases). This CDR3 is 14 amino acids long. The germline gives CDR1 SGHRS, CDR2 YFSETQ. Trimming removed 6 bases at V and 4 bases at J, with 16 bases between. The CDR3 DNA is TGCGCCAGCATAGCCGCTCCGGGACTAGAGACCCAGTACTTC. Its protein product is CASIAAPGLETQYF.

This clone appeared once. This rearrangement joins TRBV7-9 to TRBJ1-1; D gene uncertain. There are 15 residues in the CDR3. Trimming pared 1 base from V and 3 bases from J, leaving 12 bases between. Germline CDR1 is SEHNR and CDR2 is FQNEAQ (reference sequence). CDR3 amino acids: CASSLGPGGYTEAFF. The CDR3 DNA reads TGTGCCAGCAGCTTAGGGCCGGGTGGGTACACTGAAGCTTTCTTT.

The chain employs TRBV5-8 and TRBJ2-1, with TRBD2 matching over 9 bases. The trim removed 0 bases at V and 4 bases at J, leaving 5 bases unmatched. Germline values: CDR1 SGHTS, CDR2 YDEGEE. This CDR3 is 16 amino acids long. The CDR3 coding sequence is TGTGCCAGCAGCTTGGGTACCCTAGCGGGATACAATGAGCAGTTCTTC. Translation gives CASSLGTLAGYNEQFF. Filled out from reference TRBV5-8 and TRBJ2-1, the complete variable domain reads EAGVTQSPTHLIKTRGQQATLRCSPISGHTSVYWYQQALGLGLQFLLWYDEGEERNRGNFPPRFSGRQFPNYSSELNVNALELEDSALYLCASSLGTLAGYNEQFFGPGTRLTVL.

The chain has TRBV10-3 and TRBJ2-3; D is possibly TRBD2 (6 bases). Between the trimmed V and J ends, which lost 9 bases and 0 bases, there was a span of 10 bases. CDR1 and CDR2 (germline): ENHRY, SYGVKD. The length of the CDR3 is 13 residues. The CDR3 spells CAIAGTSTDTQYF. CDR3 sequence (DNA): TGTGCCATAGCAGGGACTAGCACAGATACGCAGTATTTT.

The V gene is TRBV11-3, the J gene TRBJ2-1, with 10 bases aligning to TRBD2. Trimming cost V 6 bases and J 3 bases; bases outside gene matches: 8. Germline V lookup: CDR1 SGHNT, CDR2 YENEEA. There are 16 residues in the CDR3. CDR3 loop: CASRNTGTSDYNEQFF. The CDR3, as DNA: TGTGCCAGCAGAAATACCGGGACTAGCGACTACAATGAGCAGTTCTTC.

This clone showed up just once. The V gene is TRBV29-1, the J gene TRBJ2-7; 7 positions agree with TRBD1. CDR1 and CDR2 (germline): SQVTM, ANQGSEA. The CDR3 covers 11 residues. The V segment lost 7 bases and the J segment 2 bases; nucleotides outside the gene matches: 2. The chain's CDR3 is CSGGQPYEQYF. CDR3 in DNA: TGCAGCGGGGGACAGCCCTACGAGCAGTACTTC.

The chain joins TRBV7-3 to TRBJ2-6, with 8 bases aligning to TRBD1. The CDR3 loop spans 17 amino acids. The germline V gene encodes CDR1 SGHTA and CDR2 FQGTGA. Trimming took 5 bases from V and 1 from J; bases not matched to a gene: 7. The CDR3 nucleotides are TGTGCCAGCAGCCACAGACAGGGGCTTTCTGGGGCCAACGTCCTGACTTTC. As protein: CASSHRQGLSGANVLTF.

This chain connects TRBV5-1 to TRBJ2-3; a possible D gene is TRBD1 (5 bases). Germline CDR1 reads SGHRS; CDR2 reads YFSETQ. The CDR3 has 15 amino acids. Trimming left V 0 bases short and J 2 bases short, with 10 bases between. The CDR3 DNA sequence: TGCGCCAGCAGCTTGGCAGGGTCAGACACAGATACGCAGTATTTT. It is translated as CASSLAGSDTDTQYF.

A note on this clone: Sequence at one end of the junction differs from germline and may be a read error. The J gene is TRBJ2-3, the V gene TRBV7-4; D ambiguous. Germline V gene sequence: CDR1 SGHVT, CDR2 SQSDAQ. The CDR3 loop spans 13 amino acids. Here the CDR3 reads CAGSPSGPDTQYF. The CDR3 DNA is TGTGCCGGCAGCCCCTCCGGGCCAGATACGCAGTATTTT.

This chain links TRBV7-8 with TRBJ1-6; 7 bases align to TRBD1. Trimming at V came to 3 bases and at J to 4 bases, leaving 12 bases not matched to a gene. The CDR3 is 18 residues long. CDR1 and CDR2 from the germline V gene are SGHVS and FQNEAQ. Written as DNA, the CDR3 is TGTGCCAGCAGCTTTCCACGTTCCAGGGGGGTATATAATTCACCCCTCCACTTT. Its protein is CASSFPRSRGVYNSPLHF.

The rearrangement links TRBV9 to TRBJ2-3; possibly TRBD2 for D (6 bases). CDR1 and CDR2 from the germline V gene are SGDLS and YYNGEE. The CDR3 runs 15 residues. With 3 bases removed from V and 0 bases from J, the gap between germline ends came to 11 bases. The CDR3 DNA sequence: TGTGCCAGCAGCGCCGGGGGAGGTAGCACAGATACGCAGTATTTT. Its translation is CASSAGGGSTDTQYF.

This clone was seen a handful of times. The V gene is TRBV7-2, the J gene TRBJ2-3, with TRBD2 as a possible D gene (6 bases). CDR3 length equals 16 residues. Trimming removed 5 bases at V and 0 bases at J, with 15 bases between. CDR1 SGHTA and CDR2 FQGNSA come from the germline V gene. The CDR3 spells CASSPRDFISTDTQYF. The CDR3 DNA is TGTGCCAGCAGCCCTCGGGACTTCATAAGCACAGATACGCAGTATTTT. The whole variable domain, remainder taken from reference TRBV7-2 and TRBJ2-3, is GAGVSQSPSNKVTEKGKDVELRCDPISGHTALYWYRQSLGQGLEFLIYFQGNSAPDKSGLPSDRFSAERTGGSVSTLTIQRTQQEDSAVYLCASSPRDFISTDTQYFGPGTRLTVL.

CDR3: CASSPGQGLSYEQYF. In DNA form, the CDR3 reads TGTGCCAGTAGCCCGGGACAGGGGCTCTCCTACGAGCAGTACTTC. The chain recombines TRBV19 with TRBJ2-7; 10 bases are a match to TRBD1. V dropped 6 bases and J dropped 0; count of bases not matched to a gene: 5. The CDR3 is 15 amino acids. Germline V lookup: CDR1 LNHDA, CDR2 SQIVND (reference sequence). The full variable domain, its missing parts supplied by reference TRBV19 and TRBJ2-7, is DGGITQSPKYLFRKEGQNVTLSCEQNLNHDAMYWYRQDPGQGLRLIYYSQIVNDFQKGDIAEGYSVSREKKESFPLTVTSAQKNPTAFYLCASSPGQGLSYEQYFGPGTRLTVT.

This rearrangement joins TRBV19 to TRBJ1-4; 9 bases are a match to TRBD1. From germline, CDR1 is LNHDA and CDR2 SQIVND (reference sequence). The length of the CDR3 is 13 residues. V dropped 10 bases and J dropped 7; count of bases not matched to a gene: 7. The CDR3 loop is CAINRDRAEKLFF. DNA for the CDR3: TGTGCCATCAACCGGGACAGGGCTGAAAAACTGTTTTTT.

J is TRBJ1-5 and V is TRBV30; D may be TRBD1 (6 bases). Trimming removed 1 base at V and 7 bases at J, with 11 bases between. CDR1 and CDR2 (germline): GTSNPN, SVGIG (reference sequence). The CDR3 totals 13 residues. The CDR3 spells CAWSGGGQQPQHF. CDR3 nucleotide sequence: TGTGCCTGGAGTGGGGGCGGACAGCAGCCCCAGCATTTT.

The rearrangement joins TRBV11-3 to TRBJ2-1; 10 bases line up with TRBD2. The germline gives CDR1 SGHNT, CDR2 YENEEA. V lost 6 bases to trimming and J lost 4 bases; unmatched junction nucleotides: 6. The CDR3 is 15 residues long. CDR3 sequence reads: CASRSGTSDYNEQFF. As DNA, the CDR3 is TGTGCCAGCAGAAGTGGGACTAGCGATTACAATGAGCAGTTCTTC.

This chain uses TRBV5-1 with TRBJ2-1; no clear D gene. Trimming took off 0 bases at V and 8 bases at J, with 12 bases between the two ends. This CDR3 is built from 14 residues. CDR1 and CDR2 from the germline V gene are SGHRS and YFSETQ. CDR3 bases: TGCGCCAGCAGCTTGGCCGGGCATATCTATGAGCAGTTCTTC. This codes for CASSLAGHIYEQFF.

This clone was detected once. J is TRBJ2-2 and V is TRBV7-6, with 7 bases matching TRBD2. V lost 0 bases, J lost 4 bases, and 2 bases stayed unmatched. The CDR3 runs to 15 residues. CDR1 and CDR2 from the germline V gene are SGHVS and FNYEAQ. The CDR3, as DNA: TGTGCCAGCAGCTTAGCGGGAGGGATCACCGGGGAGCTGTTTTTT. Translating gives CASSLAGGITGELFF.

The chain employs TRBV4-1 and TRBJ1-5; tentative D call: TRBD1 (5 bases). This CDR3 has 14 amino acids. In germline, CDR1 is MGHRA, CDR2 YSYEKL. V lost 0 bases and J 6 bases, leaving 9 bases between the germline ends. The CDR3 nucleotides are TGCGCCAGCAGCCAAGATGGGGGGTCTCAGCCCCAGCATTTT. Its protein is CASSQDGGSQPQHF.

This clone was recorded only once. The V gene is TRBV14, the J gene TRBJ2-6; the match to TRBD2 covers 9 bases. The V segment lost 4 bases and the J segment 2 bases; nucleotides outside the gene matches: 12. The germline V gene has CDR1 SGHDN and CDR2 FVKESK. This CDR3 has 19 amino acids. CDR3 DNA sequence: TGTGCCAGCAGCCGTAGCCAAAGGCTAGCGGGGACTGGGGCCAACGTCCTGACTTTC. This sequence encodes CASSRSQRLAGTGANVLTF.

The chain carries TRBV7-3 and TRBJ2-2, with D perhaps being TRBD1 or TRBD2 (6 bases each). The CDR3 totals 16 residues. The germline CDR1 and CDR2 sequences are SGHTA and FQGTGA. V was shortened by 5 bases and J by 5 bases, with 18 bases between the two germline ends. DNA of the CDR3: TGTGCCAGCAGCCCAGTCCCGGGGGCAAAGACCGGGGAGCTGTTTTTT. This codes for CASSPVPGAKTGELFF.